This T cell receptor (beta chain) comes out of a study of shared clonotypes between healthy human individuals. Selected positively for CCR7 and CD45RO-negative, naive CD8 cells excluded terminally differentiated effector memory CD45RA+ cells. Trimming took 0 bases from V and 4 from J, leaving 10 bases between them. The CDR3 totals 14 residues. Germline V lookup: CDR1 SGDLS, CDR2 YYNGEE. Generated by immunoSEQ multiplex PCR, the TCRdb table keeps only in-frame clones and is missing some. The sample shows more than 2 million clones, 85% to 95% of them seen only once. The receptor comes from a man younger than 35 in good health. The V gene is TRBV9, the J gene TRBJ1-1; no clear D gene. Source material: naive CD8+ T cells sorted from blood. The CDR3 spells CASSVGLSATEAFF. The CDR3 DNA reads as TGTGCCAGCAGCGTAGGTCTGTCAGCCACTGAAGCTTTCTTT.